This T cell receptor beta chain was profiled in a study of cytomegalovirus exposure and HLA in healthy donors. The germline gives CDR1 GTSNPN, CDR2 SVGIG (reference sequence). This CDR3 has 14 residues. Primers: 60 Vbeta forward and 13 Jbeta reverse. The protocol was immunoSEQ multiplex PCR, while the TCRdb copy is restricted to in-frame clones and leaves out a portion. The profile shows about 130,000 clones, roughly three quarters of them singletons. What was sequenced was PBMCs. The V call is TRBV30, the J call TRBJ2-5; the match to TRBD2 covers 9 bases. The assigned J gene may be wrong: the sequence end matches TRBJ2-7 better. This clonotype originated in a woman in her sixties in good health and CMV-seronegative. The CDR3 spells CAWRRSGRTYEQYF. The CDR3 DNA reads TGTGCCTGGAGGCGAAGCGGGAGGACCTACGAGCAGTACTTC.